These 14 T cell receptor beta chains originate from one sample sequenced in a study of cytomegalovirus exposure and HLA in healthy donors. 60 Vbeta and 13 Jbeta primers were used in PCR. Clones were read by immunoSEQ multiplex PCR, and TCRdb kept only the in-frame ones, dropping some. Of 200,000 to 250,000 clones listed, about 74% were seen once; the top ten hold approximately 1.9%. The specimen sequenced was PBMCs. The source is a woman in her 30s in good health and CMV-seronegative.

The sample holds a few counts of this clone. The chain recombines TRBV6-5 with TRBJ1-6; unclear D gene. V was cut by 9 bases and J by 0 bases, with 9 bases left in between. Germline-derived CDR1 and CDR2 are MNHEY and SVGAGI. This CDR3 contains 14 residues. CDR3 loop: CASQRSSYNSPLHF. Here the CDR3 DNA reads TGTGCCAGTCAGCGGAGCTCCTATAATTCACCCCTCCACTTT.

V is TRBV5-4 and J is TRBJ2-2; TRBD2 agrees at 7 bases. This CDR3 has 16 amino acids. V dropped 4 bases and J dropped 6; count of bases not matched to a gene: 12. Germline CDR1 SGHNT, CDR2 YYREEE (reference sequence). CDR3 DNA: TGTGCCAGCAGCGCGGCCGGAGCCGGGAGGTCCGGGGAGCTGTTTTTT. This encodes CASSAAGAGRSGELFF.

This clone was detected a few times. This chain joins TRBV30 and TRBJ1-2; D is undetermined. The germline V and J ends were trimmed by 1 base and 2 bases, with 11 bases remaining between them. Germline V gene lookup returns CDR1 GTSNPN and CDR2 SVGIG (reference sequence). CDR3 size: 14 residues. The CDR3 loop is CAWSGPRSNYGYTF. The CDR3 nucleotides are TGTGCCTGGAGTGGGCCAAGGAGCAACTATGGCTACACCTTC.

V usage is TRBV5-6 and J usage is TRBJ2-4, with 12 positions matching TRBD2. The length of the CDR3 is 16 residues. Unmatched junction bases numbered 5, after V lost 4 bases and J lost 3 bases. CDR1 is SGHDT, CDR2 YYEEEE, per germline. CDR3 DNA: TGTGCCAGCAGCGCGCCGGGACTAGCGGGCAAAAACATTCAGTACTTC. This encodes CASSAPGLAGKNIQYF. Supplemented by reference TRBV5-6 and TRBJ2-4, the full variable domain reads DAGVTQSPTHLIKTRGQQVTLRCSPKSGHDTVSWYQQALGQGPQFIFQYYEEEERQRGNFPDRFSGHQFPNYSSELNVNALLLGDSALYLCASSAPGLAGKNIQYFGAGTRLSVL.

CDR3 residues: CASSLSGQGGTEAFF. CDR3 nucleotides: TGTGCCAGCAGCTTATCAGGGCAGGGAGGGACTGAAGCTTTCTTT. V gene TRBV7-2 combines with J gene TRBJ1-1; D might be TRBD1 (5 bases). V lost 2 bases and J lost 5, with 15 bases in between. This CDR3 has 15 residues. Looked up from germline, CDR1 is SGHTA and CDR2 is FQGNSA.

In DNA form, the CDR3 reads TGTGCCAGCTCACCGTATTCTACCACTTACACTGAAGCTTTCTTT. Translation gives CASSPYSTTYTEAFF. The V gene is TRBV18, the J gene TRBJ1-1; no clear D gene. Trimming removed 3 bases at V and 3 bases at J, with 14 bases between. Germline V CDR1 and CDR2: KGHSH, LQKENI. The CDR3 covers 15 residues.

The chain carries TRBV5-1 and TRBJ2-2; maybe TRBD1 (6 bases). CDR1 and CDR2 (germline): SGHRS, YFSETQ. The CDR3 is 15 residues long. Trimming removed 4 bases from V and 4 bases from J, with 14 bases in between. CDR3 amino acids: CASSPADSPTGELFF. CDR3 DNA sequence: TGCGCCAGCAGCCCGGCGGACAGTCCCACCGGGGAGCTGTTTTTT.

The CDR3, as DNA: TGCGCCAGCAGCGTTGGACAGGGTCCGAATGAAAAACTGTTTTTT. Its translation: CASSVGQGPNEKLFF. The J gene is TRBJ1-4, the V gene TRBV5-1; 8 bases fit TRBD1. The CDR3 has 15 residues. Germline V gene lookup returns CDR1 SGHRS and CDR2 YFSETQ. J gave up 5 bases and V 4 bases, and 7 bases lay outside the gene matches.

The chain links TRBV4-1 to TRBJ2-7; 12 nucleotides match TRBD2. The CDR3 runs to 15 residues. From germline, CDR1 is MGHRA and CDR2 YSYEKL. Trimming cost V 2 bases and J 7 bases; bases outside gene matches: 6. CDR3 DNA sequence: TGCGCCAGCAGCCAATCTAGCGGGGGGGCTGAAGAGCAGTACTTC. Translated: CASSQSSGGAEEQYF.

V usage is TRBV7-9 and J usage is TRBJ2-7; TRBD2 matches at 9 bases. This CDR3 has 16 amino acids. Germline lookup yields CDR1 SEHNR and CDR2 FQNEAQ (reference sequence). After removal of 4 bases from V and 0 bases from J, the junction contained 7 bases not matched to a gene. CDR3 in DNA: TGTGCCAGCAGCTCTTCTAGCGGGACAAGCTCCTACGAGCAGTACTTC. Its protein is CASSSSSGTSSYEQYF.

The CDR3 reads CATTKSHEQYF. DNA for the CDR3: TGTGCCACGACTAAGTCCCACGAGCAGTACTTC. The chain couples TRBV6-6 to TRBJ2-7; D might be TRBD2 (5 bases). V lost 10 bases and J 5 bases, leaving 12 bases between the germline ends. The CDR3 spans 11 residues. CDR1 and CDR2 from the germline V gene are MNHNY and SVGAGI (reference sequence).

This chain links TRBV7-2 with TRBJ1-4, with D possibly being TRBD1 (6 bases). CDR3 length: 18 amino acids. The ends were cut back, 5 bases at V and 0 bases at J, with 19 bases in the middle. CDR1 is SGHTA, CDR2 FQGNSA, per germline. The CDR3 DNA is TGTGCCAGCAGCCTTGACGCCGGGACACTTGCAACTAATGAAAAACTGTTTTTT. Its translation is CASSLDAGTLATNEKLFF.

This clone occurred once. The chain's CDR3 is CASSRGGSRLAGDEQFF. The CDR3 DNA reads TGTGCCAGCAGTCGGGGGGGTAGCCGACTAGCGGGTGATGAGCAGTTCTTC. The genes are TRBV5-4 and TRBJ2-1; 10 bases are shared with TRBD2. Germline CDR1 and CDR2: SGHNT and YYREEE (reference sequence). The CDR3 runs 17 residues. With 5 bases clipped from V and 8 bases from J, the junction kept 16 bases outside the gene matches.

This clone was observed a handful of times. The junction differs from germline at one of its ends, possibly a read error. The chain joins TRBV7-6 to TRBJ2-7, with 8 bases that match TRBD1. Per the germline V gene, CDR1 is SGHVS and CDR2 is FNYEAQ. The CDR3 sequence is 16 residues long. CDR3 DNA: TGTACCAGCAGCTTAATCTCGGGCCAGGGGGCGGGAGAGCAGTACTTC. Translation: CTSSLISGQGAGEQYF.